Presented here are 5 T cell receptor beta chains from one specimen sequenced in a study of shared clonotypes between healthy human individuals. Cells designated naive CD8 were CD45RO-negative and were positively selected for CCR7, with terminally differentiated effector memory CD45RA+ cells excluded. Profiling relied on immunoSEQ multiplex PCR, and the TCRdb table lists in-frame clones only, not all of them. This table holds roughly 890,000 clones, over 90% found once. The sequenced sample consisted of naive CD8+ T cells sorted from blood. The receptors originated from a man aged 25 to 45 in good health.

The chain has TRBV19 and TRBJ2-1; TRBD2 agrees at 8 bases. Germline V gene data show CDR1 as LNHDA and CDR2 as SQIVND (reference sequence). The V and J ends lost 5 bases and 4 bases, in that order; junction bases with no gene match: 10. This CDR3 spans 16 amino acids. CDR3 DNA: TGTGCCAGTAGTGCCCCTTCCAGCGGGAGTTACAATGAGCAGTTCTTC. Amino acids: CASSAPSSGSYNEQFF. The full variable domain, rest sourced from reference TRBV19 and TRBJ2-1, is DGGITQSPKYLFRKEGQNVTLSCEQNLNHDAMYWYRQDPGQGLRLIYYSQIVNDFQKGDIAEGYSVSREKKESFPLTVTSAQKNPTAFYLCASSAPSSGSYNEQFFGPGTRLTVL.

V and J are TRBV5-5 and TRBJ2-1; 7 nucleotides match TRBD2. Trimming at V came to 4 bases and at J to 7 bases, leaving 14 bases not matched to a gene. The CDR3 covers 16 residues. CDR1 is SGHKS, CDR2 YYEKEE, per germline (reference sequence). CDR3 in DNA: TGTGCCAGCAGCCCGATAGTGGTCGAGGGAGGGAATGAGCAGTTCTTC. Amino acids: CASSPIVVEGGNEQFF.

The V and J genes are TRBV27 and TRBJ2-1; perhaps TRBD1 as D (5 bases). The V end was cut by 4 bases, the J end by 6 bases, with 22 bases between. Germline CDR1 reads MNHEY; CDR2 reads SMNVEV (reference sequence). This CDR3 is 17 amino acids long. The CDR3 DNA reads as TGTGCCAGCAGTTGGGGCACTTCTCACCGCCCCGGCAATGAGCAGTTCTTC. It yields the protein CASSWGTSHRPGNEQFF.

V usage is TRBV5-1 and J usage is TRBJ2-7; D is perhaps TRBD2 (6 bases). The germline gives CDR1 SGHRS, CDR2 YFSETQ. Between the trimmed V and J ends, which lost 4 bases and 3 bases, there was a span of 29 bases. The CDR3 extends over 19 amino acids. The CDR3 loop is CASSPTEGLGDKADYEQYF. The CDR3 DNA follows: TGCGCCAGCAGCCCGACAGAGGGACTGGGGGATAAAGCCGACTACGAGCAGTACTTC.

With regard to this clone: Additional DNA sequences in this sample encode the identical CDR3. V and J are TRBV28 and TRBJ1-2, with 7 bases that match TRBD1. The germline V gene encodes CDR1 MDHEN and CDR2 SYDVKM. The CDR3 length is 13 residues. V shed 3 bases, J shed 5 bases, and the junction held 3 bases outside the gene matches. The CDR3 coding sequence is TGTGCCAGCAGTTTCAGGGGGGGATATGGCTACACCTTC. It translates to CASSFRGGYGYTF.